The clone carrying this T cell receptor (beta chain) was counted at least ten times. TCRdb processed the PCR reads anew with MiXCR; each CDR3 protein has one entry. The table has about 17,000 distinct CDR3 sequences, 46% seen once. Looked up from germline, CDR1 is MNHEY and CDR2 is SMNVEV (reference sequence). After removal of 5 bases from V and 2 bases from J, the junction contained 3 bases not matched to a gene. The CDR3 totals 14 residues. The sample is drawn from a study of CD4 and CD8 cells across lung adenocarcinoma regions. Localized lung adenocarcinoma, a non-small cell lung cancer, affected the donors.

This TCR derives from a male donor with lung adenocarcinoma. The CD4 and CD8 labels of this study may be unreliable. Sequencing was performed on CD4+ T cells from the margin of a lung tumor. The V gene is TRBV27, the J gene TRBJ1-3; 7 bases match TRBD1. DNA of the CDR3: TGTGCCAGCAGTCCGGACAGGCCTGGAAACACCATATATTTT. Its translation is CASSPDRPGNTIYF.